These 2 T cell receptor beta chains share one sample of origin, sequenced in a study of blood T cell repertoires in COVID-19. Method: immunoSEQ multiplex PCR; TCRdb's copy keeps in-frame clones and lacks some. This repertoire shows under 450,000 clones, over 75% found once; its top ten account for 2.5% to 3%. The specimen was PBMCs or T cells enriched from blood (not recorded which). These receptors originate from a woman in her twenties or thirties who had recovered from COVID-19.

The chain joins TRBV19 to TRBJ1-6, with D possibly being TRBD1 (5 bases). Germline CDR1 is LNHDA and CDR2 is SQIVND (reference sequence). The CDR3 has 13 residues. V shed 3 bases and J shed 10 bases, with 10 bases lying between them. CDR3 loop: CASSIGGGSPLHF. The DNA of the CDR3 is TGTGCCAGTAGTATTGGGGGAGGATCACCCCTCCACTTT.

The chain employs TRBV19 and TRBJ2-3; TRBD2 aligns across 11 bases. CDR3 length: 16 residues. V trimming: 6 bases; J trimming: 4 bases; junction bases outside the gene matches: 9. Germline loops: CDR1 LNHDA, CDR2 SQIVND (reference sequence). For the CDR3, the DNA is TGTGCCAGTAGCCGGGGCCTAGCGGGAGGCCCAGATACGCAGTATTTT. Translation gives CASSRGLAGGPDTQYF. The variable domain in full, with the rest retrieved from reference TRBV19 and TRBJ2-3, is DGGITQSPKYLFRKEGQNVTLSCEQNLNHDAMYWYRQDPGQGLRLIYYSQIVNDFQKGDIAEGYSVSREKKESFPLTVTSAQKNPTAFYLCASSRGLAGGPDTQYFGPGTRLTVL.